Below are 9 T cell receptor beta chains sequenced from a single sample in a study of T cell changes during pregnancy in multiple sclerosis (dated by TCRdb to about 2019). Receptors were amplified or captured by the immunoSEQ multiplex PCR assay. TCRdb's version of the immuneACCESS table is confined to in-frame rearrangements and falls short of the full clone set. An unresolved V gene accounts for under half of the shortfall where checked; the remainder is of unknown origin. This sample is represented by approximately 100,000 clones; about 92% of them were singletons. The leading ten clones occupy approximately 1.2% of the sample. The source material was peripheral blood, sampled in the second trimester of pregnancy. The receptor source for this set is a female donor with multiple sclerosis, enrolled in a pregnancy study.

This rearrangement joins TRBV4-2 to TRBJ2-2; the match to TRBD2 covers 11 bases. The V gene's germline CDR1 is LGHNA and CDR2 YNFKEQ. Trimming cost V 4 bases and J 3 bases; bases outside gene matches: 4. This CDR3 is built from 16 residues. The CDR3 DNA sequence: TGTGCCAGCAGCCCCGGGACTAGCGGATACACCGGGGAGCTGTTTTTT. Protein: CASSPGTSGYTGELFF.

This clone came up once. The DNA for the CDR3 is TGCGCCAGCAGCCAAGTTTCACAGGGACTAGCGGGCCTTTCCGGGGAGCTGTTTTTT. Amino acid sequence: CASSQVSQGLAGLSGELFF. The chain recombines TRBV4-1 with TRBJ2-2; 12 bases map to TRBD2. The CDR3 consists of 19 residues. Looked up from germline, CDR1 is MGHRA and CDR2 is YSYEKL. V was clipped by 1 base and J by 6 bases; unmatched bases: 12.

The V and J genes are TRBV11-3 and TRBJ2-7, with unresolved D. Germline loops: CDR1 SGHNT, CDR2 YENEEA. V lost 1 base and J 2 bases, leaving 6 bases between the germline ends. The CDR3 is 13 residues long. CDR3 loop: CASSLGSAYEQYF. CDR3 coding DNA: TGTGCCAGCAGCTTAGGCAGCGCCTACGAGCAGTACTTC.

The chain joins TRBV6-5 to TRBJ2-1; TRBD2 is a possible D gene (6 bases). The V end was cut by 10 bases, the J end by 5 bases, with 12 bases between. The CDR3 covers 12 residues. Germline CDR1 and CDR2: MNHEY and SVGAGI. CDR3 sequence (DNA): TGTGCCACCCAGCGGGTAGACAATGAGCAGTTCTTC. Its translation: CATQRVDNEQFF.

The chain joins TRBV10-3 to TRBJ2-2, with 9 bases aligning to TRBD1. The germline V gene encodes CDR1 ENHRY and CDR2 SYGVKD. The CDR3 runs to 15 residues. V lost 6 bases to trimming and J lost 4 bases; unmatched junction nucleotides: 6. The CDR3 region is CAISPGQGGTGELFF. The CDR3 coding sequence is TGTGCCATCAGCCCGGGACAGGGTGGCACCGGGGAGCTGTTTTTT.

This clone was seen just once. In DNA form, the CDR3 reads TGCAGCGCCGGACTAGCACAGAACATTCAGTACTTC. Protein sequence: CSAGLAQNIQYF. The chain has TRBV29-1 and TRBJ2-4; 8 bases map to TRBD2. Germline CDR1 SQVTM, CDR2 ANQGSEA. This CDR3 comprises 12 residues. V shed 7 bases, J shed 7 bases, and the junction held 6 bases outside the gene matches.

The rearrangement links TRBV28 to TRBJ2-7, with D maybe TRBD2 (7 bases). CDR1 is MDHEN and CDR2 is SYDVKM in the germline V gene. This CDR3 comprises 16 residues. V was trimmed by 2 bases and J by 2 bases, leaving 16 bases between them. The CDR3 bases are TGTGCCAGCAGTTTAGGACGGGGGGCCGCCACCTACGAGCAGTACTTC. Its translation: CASSLGRGAATYEQYF.

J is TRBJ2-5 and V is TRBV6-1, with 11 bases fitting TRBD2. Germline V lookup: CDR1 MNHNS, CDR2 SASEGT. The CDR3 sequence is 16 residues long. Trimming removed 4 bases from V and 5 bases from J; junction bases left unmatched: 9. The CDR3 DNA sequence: TGTGCCAGCAGTGGGGCCCTAGCGGGAGGCCTCGAGACCCAGTACTTC. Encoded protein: CASSGALAGGLETQYF.

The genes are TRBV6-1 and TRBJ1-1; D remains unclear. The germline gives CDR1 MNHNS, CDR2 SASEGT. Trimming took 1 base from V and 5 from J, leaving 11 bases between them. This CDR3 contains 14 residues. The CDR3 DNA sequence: TGTGCCAGCAGTGAAGGAGACTGGCAGACTGAAGCTTTCTTT. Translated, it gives CASSEGDWQTEAFF.